A single T cell receptor (beta chain) is shown here with its context. Trimming pared 4 bases from V and 6 bases from J, leaving 19 bases between. CDR3 length: 16 amino acids. Germline V gene sequence: CDR1 SSHAT, CDR2 FNYEAQ (reference sequence). Authors' data handling: Estimates of nucleated cell counts were drawn from the amplification of reference gene primers. The method was immunoSEQ multiplex PCR; TCRdb's version includes in-frame clones alone and lacks a portion of them. From that table come the V and J calls and clone size; the DNA was used to work out D and trimming. The table shows 30,000 to 45,000 clones, with roughly 80% occurring only once. The data derive from a study of blood T cell repertoires in COVID-19. Study as a whole: Samples came from the United States, Italy and Spain, spanning acute and convalescent COVID-19. Nucleic acid was either cDNA or gDNA, and it came from T cells, B-cell-depleted T cells, or PBMCs.

The sample comprised peripheral blood. The gene calls are TRBV7-7 and TRBJ2-1, with D perhaps matching TRBD2 (7 bases). The sequence was collected from a man aged 55 to 70 in a cohort sampled during active COVID-19. The DNA for the CDR3 is TGTGCCAGCAGCTCGCTGCTAGGGGGGGGGATCAATGAGCAGTTCTTC. Its translation: CASSSLLGGGINEQFF.